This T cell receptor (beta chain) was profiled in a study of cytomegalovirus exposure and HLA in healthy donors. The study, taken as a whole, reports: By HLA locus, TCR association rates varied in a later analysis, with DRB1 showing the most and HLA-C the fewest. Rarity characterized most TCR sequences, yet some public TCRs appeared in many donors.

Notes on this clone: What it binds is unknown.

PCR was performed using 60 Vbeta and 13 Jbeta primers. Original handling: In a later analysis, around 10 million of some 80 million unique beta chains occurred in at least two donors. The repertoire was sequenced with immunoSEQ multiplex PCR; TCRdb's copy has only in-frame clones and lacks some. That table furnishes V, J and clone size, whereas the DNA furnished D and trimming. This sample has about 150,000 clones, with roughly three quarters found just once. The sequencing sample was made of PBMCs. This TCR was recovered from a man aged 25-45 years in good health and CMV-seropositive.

CDR3 coding DNA: TGTGCCAGCAGTCCGTATGGGGGGAGGGGTGATGAGCAGTTCTTC. It yields the protein CASSPYGGRGDEQFF. This chain links TRBV2 with TRBJ2-1; 7 bases are shared with TRBD2. The germline V gene has CDR1 SNHLY and CDR2 FYNNEI. This CDR3 is 15 amino acids long. Unmatched junction bases numbered 12, after V lost 5 bases and J lost 8 bases.